These T cell receptor beta chains were read from a single sample in a study of T cell responses to AZD1222 COVID-19 vaccine. TCRdb keeps only in-frame clones here, not all; method: immunoSEQ multiplex PCR. The sample yields some 130,000 clones, more than 85% seen once. Sequencing used peripheral blood, obtained 28 days after the second AZD1222 dose. The receptors come from an adult who received the AZD1222 COVID-19 vaccine. Each CDR3 is given with its conserved first and last residue. D genes are given only for firm matches. Expanded clones get a size class; other rows say once, few or many, or leave the size out.

j_gene	d_gene	abundance	v_gene	CDR3aa	CDR3nt
TRBJ2-2	.	.	TRBV4-3	CASSWGPSGPGELFF	TGCGCCAGCAGCTGGGGACCCTCGGGGCCCGGGGAGCTGTTTTTT
TRBJ1-2	.	.	TRBV18	CASSPNFRGTNYGYTF	TGTGCCAGCTCACCGAACTTTAGGGGAACTAACTATGGCTACACCTTC
TRBJ1-5	TRBD1	.	TRBV5-8	CASSFLPGQGNQPQHF	TGTGCCAGCAGCTTCCTACCGGGACAGGGGAATCAGCCCCAGCATTTT
TRBJ1-2	TRBD1	.	TRBV27	CTSSLYRGGGYGYTF	TGTACCAGCAGTTTATACAGGGGGGGTGGCTATGGCTACACCTTC
TRBJ2-7	TRBD2	.	TRBV6-1	CASSEDGALWLAGSSYEQYF	TGTGCCAGCAGTGAAGATGGGGCGCTGTGGCTAGCGGGGAGCTCCTACGAGCAGTACTTC
TRBJ1-4	.	once	TRBV6-5	CASRGFEKLFF	TGTGCCAGCAGGGGTTTTGAAAAACTGTTTTTT
TRBJ1-5	.	.	TRBV18	CASSPEGRGLQHF	TGTGCCAGCTCACCAGAGGGACGCGGGCTCCAGCATTTT
TRBJ1-4	TRBD1	.	TRBV11-3	CASSPGTGREKLFF	TGTGCCAGCAGCCCGGGGACAGGGCGGGAAAAACTGTTTTTT
TRBJ1-5	TRBD1	few	TRBV2	CASSELQGALGNQPQHF	TGTGCCAGCAGTGAATTACAGGGGGCCCTTGGCAATCAGCCCCAGCATTTT
TRBJ1-1	.	few	TRBV27	CASSLGGPVTKAFF	TGTGCCAGCAGTTTGGGAGGGCCCGTCACTAAAGCTTTCTTT
TRBJ1-6	.	.	TRBV7-3	CASSLSPGRNNSPLHF	TGTGCCAGCAGCTTATCCCCGGGACGGAATAATTCACCCCTCCACTTT
TRBJ1-1	.	.	TRBV3-1/TRBV3-2	CASSQASRGTEAFF	TGTGCCAGCAGCCAAGCAAGTAGAGGTACTGAAGCTTTCTTT
TRBJ2-2	.	.	TRBV5-4	CASSFEGSQRAGELFF	TGTGCCAGCAGCTTTGAAGGGTCTCAACGCGCCGGGGAGCTGTTTTTT
TRBJ2-6	.	.	TRBV3-1/TRBV3-2	CASSQSFAGFSGANVLTF	TGTGCCAGCAGTCAATCGTTCGCAGGGTTCTCTGGGGCCAACGTCCTGACTTTC
TRBJ1-1	.	.	TRBV30	CAWTRSAGTEAFF	TGTGCCTGGACCCGAAGCGCGGGGACTGAAGCTTTCTTT